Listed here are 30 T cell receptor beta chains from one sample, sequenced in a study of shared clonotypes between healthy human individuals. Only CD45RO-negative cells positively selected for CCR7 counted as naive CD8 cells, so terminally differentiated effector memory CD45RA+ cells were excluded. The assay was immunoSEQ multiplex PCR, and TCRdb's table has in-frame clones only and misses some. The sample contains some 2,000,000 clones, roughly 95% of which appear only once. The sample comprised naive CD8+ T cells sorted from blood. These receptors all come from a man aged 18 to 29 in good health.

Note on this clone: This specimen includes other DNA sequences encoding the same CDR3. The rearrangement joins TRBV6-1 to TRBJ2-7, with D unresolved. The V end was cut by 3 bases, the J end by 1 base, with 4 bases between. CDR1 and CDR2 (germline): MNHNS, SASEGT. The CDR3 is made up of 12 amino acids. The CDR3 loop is CASSDGSYEQYF. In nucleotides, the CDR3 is TGTGCCAGCAGTGACGGTTCCTACGAGCAGTACTTC.

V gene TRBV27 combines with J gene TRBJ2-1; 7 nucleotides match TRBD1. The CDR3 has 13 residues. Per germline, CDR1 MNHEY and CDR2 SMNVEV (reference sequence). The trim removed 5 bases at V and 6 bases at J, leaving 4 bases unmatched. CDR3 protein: CASSQTGANEQFF. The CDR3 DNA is TGTGCCAGCAGTCAAACAGGGGCCAATGAGCAGTTCTTC.

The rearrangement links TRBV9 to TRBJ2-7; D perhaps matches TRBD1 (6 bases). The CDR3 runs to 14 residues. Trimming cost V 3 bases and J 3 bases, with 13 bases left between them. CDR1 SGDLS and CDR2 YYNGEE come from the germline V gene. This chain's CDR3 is CASSASRGSYEQYF. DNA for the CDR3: TGTGCCAGCAGCGCCTCCAGGGGAAGCTACGAGCAGTACTTC.

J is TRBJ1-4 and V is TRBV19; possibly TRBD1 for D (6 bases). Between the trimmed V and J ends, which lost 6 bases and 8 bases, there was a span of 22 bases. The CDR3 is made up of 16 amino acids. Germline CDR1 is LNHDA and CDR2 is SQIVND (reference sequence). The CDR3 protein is CASSSKGGPNPEKLFF. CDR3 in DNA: TGTGCCAGTAGCTCCAAGGGGGGTCCTAACCCAGAAAAACTGTTTTTT.

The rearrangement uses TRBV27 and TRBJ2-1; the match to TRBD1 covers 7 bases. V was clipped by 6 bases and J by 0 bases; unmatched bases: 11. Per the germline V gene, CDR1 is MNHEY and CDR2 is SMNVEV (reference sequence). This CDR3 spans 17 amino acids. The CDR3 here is CASRPNTGASSYNEQFF. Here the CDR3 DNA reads TGTGCCAGCAGACCTAATACAGGGGCGAGCTCCTACAATGAGCAGTTCTTC.

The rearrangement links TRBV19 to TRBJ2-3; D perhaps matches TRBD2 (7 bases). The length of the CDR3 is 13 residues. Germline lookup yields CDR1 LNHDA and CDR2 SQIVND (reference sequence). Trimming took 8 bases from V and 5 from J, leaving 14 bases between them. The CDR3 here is CASWGAGVDTQYF. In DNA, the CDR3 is TGTGCCAGTTGGGGGGCGGGAGTAGATACGCAGTATTTT.

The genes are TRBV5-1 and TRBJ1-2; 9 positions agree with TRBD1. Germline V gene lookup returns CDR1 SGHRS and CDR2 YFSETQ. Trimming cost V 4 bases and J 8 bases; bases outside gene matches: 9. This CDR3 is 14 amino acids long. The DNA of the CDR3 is TGCGCCAGCAGCAGTCCGGGACAGGGTGACGGCTACACCTTC. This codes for CASSSPGQGDGYTF.

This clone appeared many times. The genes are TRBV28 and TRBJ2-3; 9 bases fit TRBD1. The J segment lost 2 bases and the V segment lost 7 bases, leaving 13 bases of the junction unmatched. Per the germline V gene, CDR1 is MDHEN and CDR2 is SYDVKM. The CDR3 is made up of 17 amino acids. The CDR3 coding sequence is TGTGCCAGCACCATTGTAGGGGACAGGGAATTCACAGATACGCAGTATTTT. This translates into CASTIVGDREFTDTQYF.

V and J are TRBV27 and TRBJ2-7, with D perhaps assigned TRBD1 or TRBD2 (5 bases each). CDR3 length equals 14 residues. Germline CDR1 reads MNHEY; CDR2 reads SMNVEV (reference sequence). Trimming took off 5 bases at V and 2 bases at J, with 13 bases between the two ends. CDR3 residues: CASSHKGTTYEQYF. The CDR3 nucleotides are TGTGCCAGCAGTCACAAGGGGACCACCTACGAGCAGTACTTC.

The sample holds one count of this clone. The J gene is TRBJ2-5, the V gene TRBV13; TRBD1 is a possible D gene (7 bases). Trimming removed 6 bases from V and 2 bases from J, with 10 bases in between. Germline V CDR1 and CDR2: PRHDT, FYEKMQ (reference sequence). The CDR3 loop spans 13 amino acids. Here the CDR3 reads CASRRDSQETQYF. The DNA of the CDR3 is TGTGCCAGCAGGCGGGACAGTCAAGAGACCCAGTACTTC.

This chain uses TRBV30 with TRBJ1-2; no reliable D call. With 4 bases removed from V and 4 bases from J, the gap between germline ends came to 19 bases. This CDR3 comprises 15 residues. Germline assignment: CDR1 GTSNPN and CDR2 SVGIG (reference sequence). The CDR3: CAWKVVREDGYGYTF. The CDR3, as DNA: TGTGCCTGGAAAGTGGTCCGGGAGGACGGCTATGGCTACACCTTC. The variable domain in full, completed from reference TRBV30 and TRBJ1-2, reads SQTIHQWPATLVQPVGSPLSLECTVEGTSNPNLYWYRQAAGRGLQLLFYSVGIGQISSEVPQNLSASRPQDRQFILSSKKLLLSDSGFYLCAWKVVREDGYGYTFGSGTRLTVV.

CDR3 region: CASSLVEGGYEQYF. The CDR3 DNA reads as TGTGCCAGCAGCTTAGTTGAAGGGGGCTACGAGCAGTACTTC. The V gene is TRBV7-9, the J gene TRBJ2-7; D may be TRBD1 (6 bases). Germline assignment: CDR1 SEHNR and CDR2 FQNEAQ (reference sequence). CDR3 length: 14 amino acids. V gave up 1 base and J gave up 3 bases, with 10 bases separating them.

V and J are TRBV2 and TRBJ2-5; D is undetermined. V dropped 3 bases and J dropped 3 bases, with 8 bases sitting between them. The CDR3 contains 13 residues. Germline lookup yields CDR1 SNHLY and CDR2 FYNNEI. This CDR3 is CASSDRGEETQYF. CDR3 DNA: TGTGCCAGCAGTGATCGTGGGGAAGAGACCCAGTACTTC.

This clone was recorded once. The CDR3 loop is CASSLSRVYEQYF. CDR3 nucleotides: TGTGCCAGCAGTTTAAGTAGGGTCTACGAGCAGTACTTC. The chain carries TRBV28 and TRBJ2-7; no clear D gene. V shed 2 bases and J shed 3 bases, with 8 bases lying between them. This CDR3 is built from 13 residues. Germline lookup yields CDR1 MDHEN and CDR2 SYDVKM.

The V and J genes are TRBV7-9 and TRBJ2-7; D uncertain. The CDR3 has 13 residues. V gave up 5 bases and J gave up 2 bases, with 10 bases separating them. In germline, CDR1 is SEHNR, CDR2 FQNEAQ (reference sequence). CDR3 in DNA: TGTGCCAGCAGCAAAGAGGAAGCCTACGAGCAGTACTTC. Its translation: CASSKEEAYEQYF.

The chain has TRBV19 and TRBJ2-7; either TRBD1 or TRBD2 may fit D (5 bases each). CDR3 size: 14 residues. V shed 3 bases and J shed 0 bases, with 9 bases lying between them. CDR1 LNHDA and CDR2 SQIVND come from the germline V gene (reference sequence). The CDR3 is CASSIWGSSYEQYF. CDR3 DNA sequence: TGTGCCAGTAGTATTTGGGGGTCCTCCTACGAGCAGTACTTC.

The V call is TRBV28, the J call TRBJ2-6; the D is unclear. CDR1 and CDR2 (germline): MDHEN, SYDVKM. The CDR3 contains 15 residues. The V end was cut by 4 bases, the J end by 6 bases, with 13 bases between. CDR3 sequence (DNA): TGTGCCAGCAGTTCCGAGTTAGTTGAGGCCAACGTCCTGACTTTC. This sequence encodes CASSSELVEANVLTF. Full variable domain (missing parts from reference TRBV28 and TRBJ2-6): DVKVTQSSRYLVKRTGEKVFLECVQDMDHENMFWYRQDPGLGLRLIYFSYDVKMKEKGDIPEGYSVSREKKERFSLILESASTNQTSMYLCASSSELVEANVLTFGAGSRLTVL.

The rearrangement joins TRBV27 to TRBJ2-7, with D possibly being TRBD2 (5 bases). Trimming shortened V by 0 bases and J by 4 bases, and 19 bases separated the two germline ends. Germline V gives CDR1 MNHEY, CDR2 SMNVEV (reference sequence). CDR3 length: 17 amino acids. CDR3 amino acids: CASSLSIAQAGTYEQYF. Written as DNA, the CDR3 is TGTGCCAGCAGTTTATCTATAGCGCAGGCCGGAACTTACGAGCAGTACTTC.

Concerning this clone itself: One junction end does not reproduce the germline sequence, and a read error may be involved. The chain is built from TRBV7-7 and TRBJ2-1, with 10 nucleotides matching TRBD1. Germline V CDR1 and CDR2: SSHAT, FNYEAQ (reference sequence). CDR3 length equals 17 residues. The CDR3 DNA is TGTGCTAGCAGCTTAAAAACCGGGACAGGGGCTTACAATGAGCAGTTCTTC. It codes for CASSLKTGTGAYNEQFF.

CDR3 nucleotides: TGTGCCAGCAGTTCAACAGCTCTCTTCGAGACCCAGTACTTC. Its protein product is CASSSTALFETQYF. V gene TRBV6-5 combines with J gene TRBJ2-5; D is undetermined. From germline, CDR1 is MNHEY and CDR2 SVGAGI. The CDR3 has 14 residues. The V end was cut by 4 bases, the J end by 5 bases, with 14 bases between.

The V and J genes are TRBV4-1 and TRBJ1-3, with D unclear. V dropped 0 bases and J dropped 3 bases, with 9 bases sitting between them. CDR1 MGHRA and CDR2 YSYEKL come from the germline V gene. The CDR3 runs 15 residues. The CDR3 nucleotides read TGCGCCAGCAGCCAAGATGCAGGCGGTGGAAACACCATATATTTT. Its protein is CASSQDAGGGNTIYF.

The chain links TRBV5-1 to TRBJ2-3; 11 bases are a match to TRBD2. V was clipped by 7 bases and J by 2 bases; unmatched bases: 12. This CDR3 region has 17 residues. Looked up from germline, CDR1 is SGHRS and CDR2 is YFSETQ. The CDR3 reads CASASGTSGPFTDTQYF. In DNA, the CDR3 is TGCGCCAGCGCTTCCGGGACTAGCGGCCCCTTCACAGATACGCAGTATTTT.

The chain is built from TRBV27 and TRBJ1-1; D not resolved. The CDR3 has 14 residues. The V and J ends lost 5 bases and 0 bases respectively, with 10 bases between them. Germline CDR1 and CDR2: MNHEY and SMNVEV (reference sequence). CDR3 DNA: TGTGCCAGCAGTCCCCTGGCAGTGAACACTGAAGCTTTCTTT. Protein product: CASSPLAVNTEAFF.

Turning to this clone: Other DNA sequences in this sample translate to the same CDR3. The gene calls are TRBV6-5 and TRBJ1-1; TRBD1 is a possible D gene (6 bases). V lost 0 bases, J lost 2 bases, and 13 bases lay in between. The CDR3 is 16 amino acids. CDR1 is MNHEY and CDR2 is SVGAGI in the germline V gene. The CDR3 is CASSYSTGEINTEAFF. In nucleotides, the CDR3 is TGTGCCAGCAGTTACTCGACAGGTGAAATCAACACTGAAGCTTTCTTT.

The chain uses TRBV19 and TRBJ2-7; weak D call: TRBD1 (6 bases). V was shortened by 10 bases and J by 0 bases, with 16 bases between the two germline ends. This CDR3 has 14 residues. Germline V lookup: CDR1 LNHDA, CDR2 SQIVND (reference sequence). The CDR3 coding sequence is TGTGCCACCAGCCCAGGGGCTGTCTCCTACGAGCAGTACTTC. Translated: CATSPGAVSYEQYF.

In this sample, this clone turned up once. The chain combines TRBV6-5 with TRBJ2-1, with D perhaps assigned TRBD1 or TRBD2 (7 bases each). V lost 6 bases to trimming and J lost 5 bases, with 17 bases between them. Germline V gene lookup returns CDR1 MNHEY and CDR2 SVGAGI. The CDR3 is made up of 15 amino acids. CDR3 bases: TGTGCCAGCAGGCCCAGGGGGGGCGTGGACAATGAGCAGTTCTTC. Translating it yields CASRPRGGVDNEQFF.

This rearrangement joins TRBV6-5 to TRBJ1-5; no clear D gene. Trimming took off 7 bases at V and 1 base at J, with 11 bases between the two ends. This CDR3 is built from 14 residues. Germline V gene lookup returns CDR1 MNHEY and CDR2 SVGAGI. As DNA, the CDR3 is TGTGCCAGCACCCCCTGGGGAAGCAATCAGCCCCAGCATTTT. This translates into CASTPWGSNQPQHF.

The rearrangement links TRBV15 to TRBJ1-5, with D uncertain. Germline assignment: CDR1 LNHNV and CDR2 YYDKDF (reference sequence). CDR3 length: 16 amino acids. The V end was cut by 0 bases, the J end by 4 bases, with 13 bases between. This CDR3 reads CATSREGLGENQPQHF. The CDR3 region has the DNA TGTGCCACCAGCAGAGAAGGTCTCGGGGAGAATCAGCCCCAGCATTTT. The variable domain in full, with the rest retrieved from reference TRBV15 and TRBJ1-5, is DAMVIQNPRYQVTQFGKPVTLSCSQTLNHNVMYWYQQKSSQAPKLLFHYYDKDFNNEADTPDNFQSRRPNTSFCFLDIRSPGLGDTAMYLCATSREGLGENQPQHFGDGTRLSIL.

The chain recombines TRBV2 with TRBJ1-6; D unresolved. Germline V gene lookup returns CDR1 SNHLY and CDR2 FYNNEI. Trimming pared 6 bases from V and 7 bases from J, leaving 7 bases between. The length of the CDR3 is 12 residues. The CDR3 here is CASRDINSPLHF. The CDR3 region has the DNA TGTGCCAGCAGAGATATAAATTCACCCCTCCACTTT.

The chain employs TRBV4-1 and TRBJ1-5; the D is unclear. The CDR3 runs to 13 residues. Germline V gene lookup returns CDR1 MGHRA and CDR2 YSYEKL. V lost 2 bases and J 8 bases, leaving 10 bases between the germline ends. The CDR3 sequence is CASSQTVGEPQHF. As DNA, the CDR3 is TGCGCCAGCAGCCAAACGGTCGGGGAGCCCCAGCATTTT.